The 29 T cell receptor beta chains presented below share a single source sample, sequenced in a study of cytomegalovirus exposure and HLA in healthy donors. The PCR used 60 Vbeta and 13 Jbeta primers. Sequencing was performed with immunoSEQ multiplex PCR; in TCRdb, only in-frame clones are kept and a portion is missing. The sample data list 130,000 to 150,000 clones. The sequenced sample consisted of PBMCs. These receptors were taken from a woman aged 45-65 years in good health and CMV-seronegative.

This rearrangement joins TRBV9 to TRBJ1-1, with TRBD1 as a possible D gene (6 bases). V was cut by 3 bases and J by 7 bases, with 7 bases left in between. The CDR3 spans 11 residues. Germline V gives CDR1 SGDLS, CDR2 YYNGEE. CDR3 sequence (DNA): TGTGCCAGCAGCGCACAGGGTGAAGCTTTCTTT. Translation gives CASSAQGEAFF.

The chain recombines TRBV5-1 with TRBJ1-4; D is possibly TRBD1 (6 bases). The CDR3 sequence is 14 residues long. V gave up 0 bases and J gave up 8 bases, with 11 bases separating them. Germline V gene lookup returns CDR1 SGHRS and CDR2 YFSETQ. The CDR3 spells CASSLGTEREKLFF. The DNA for the CDR3 is TGCGCCAGCAGCTTGGGGACAGAAAGGGAAAAACTGTTTTTT. Filled out from reference TRBV5-1 and TRBJ1-4, the complete variable domain reads KAGVTQTPRYLIKTRGQQVTLSCSPISGHRSVSWYQQTPGQGLQFLFEYFSETQRNKGNFPGRFSGRQFSNSRSEMNVSTLELGDSALYLCASSLGTEREKLFFGSGTQLSVL.

The chain combines TRBV6-1 with TRBJ2-1, with 7 nucleotides matching TRBD1. V shed 5 bases and J 4 bases; nucleotides not matched to a gene: 8. Germline lookup yields CDR1 MNHNS and CDR2 SASEGT. The CDR3 is made up of 15 amino acids. This CDR3 is CASSTQGDLYNEQFF. In DNA form, the CDR3 reads TGTGCCAGCAGTACTCAGGGGGACCTTTACAATGAGCAGTTCTTC.

The chain links TRBV13 to TRBJ1-2; the D gene is possibly TRBD1 (5 bases). V lost 5 bases and J lost 3, with 13 bases in between. Looked up from germline, CDR1 is PRHDT and CDR2 is FYEKMQ (reference sequence). The CDR3 loop spans 14 amino acids. The CDR3 nucleotides are TGTGCCAGCAGCCCCGGGGGGGACCACTATGGCTACACCTTC. Its translation: CASSPGGDHYGYTF.

This chain uses TRBV5-1 with TRBJ2-7; D gene ambiguous. Germline CDR1 is SGHRS and CDR2 is YFSETQ. There are 12 residues in the CDR3. V lost 5 bases to trimming and J lost 3 bases, with 9 bases between them. The DNA of the CDR3 is TGCGCCAGCAGTTCTAGGTACTACGAGCAGTACTTC. It is translated as CASSSRYYEQYF.

The chain employs TRBV28 and TRBJ2-6; D perhaps matches TRBD2 (5 bases). The CDR3 covers 14 residues. V shed 7 bases and J shed 0 bases, with 7 bases lying between them. Germline CDR1 reads MDHEN; CDR2 reads SYDVKM. The CDR3 DNA sequence: TGTGCCAGCAACCGGGGCTCTGGGGCCAACGTCCTGACTTTC. Its translation is CASNRGSGANVLTF.

The V gene is TRBV25-1, the J gene TRBJ2-5; 11 bases match TRBD1. CDR3 length equals 17 residues. In germline, CDR1 is MGHDK, CDR2 SYGVNS. J gave up 4 bases and V 4 bases, and 11 bases lay outside the gene matches. CDR3 in amino acids: CASSGRTGGAGIETQYF. The CDR3 bases are TGTGCCAGCAGTGGCCGGACAGGGGGCGCTGGAATAGAGACCCAGTACTTC.

The CDR3 spells CASRKGENYGYTF. The DNA for the CDR3 is TGTGCCAGCAGAAAAGGGGAAAACTATGGCTACACCTTC. V is TRBV28 and J is TRBJ1-2; D is perhaps TRBD1 (5 bases). This CDR3 is built from 13 residues. V was shortened by 6 bases and J by 2 bases, with 10 bases between the two germline ends. Germline CDR1 reads MDHEN; CDR2 reads SYDVKM.

The chain couples TRBV6-5 to TRBJ1-2; D might be TRBD1 (5 bases). The germline V and J ends were trimmed by 5 bases and 6 bases, with 13 bases remaining between them. This CDR3 contains 13 residues. Germline values: CDR1 MNHEY, CDR2 SVGAGI. Written as DNA, the CDR3 is TGTGCCAGCAGTCGACAGACTTTGAATGGCTACACCTTC. Its protein product is CASSRQTLNGYTF.

J is TRBJ1-2 and V is TRBV29-1; TRBD1 agrees at 8 bases. After removal of 2 bases from V and 4 bases from J, the junction contained 6 bases not matched to a gene. The CDR3 consists of 14 residues. Germline CDR1 and CDR2: SQVTM and ANQGSEA. The CDR3 region is CSVESETGGYGYTF. CDR3 DNA sequence: TGCAGCGTTGAAAGCGAAACAGGGGGCTATGGCTACACCTTC.

The chain uses TRBV28 and TRBJ2-7; 7 bases map to TRBD2. Unmatched junction bases numbered 7, after V lost 8 bases and J lost 0 bases. The germline gives CDR1 MDHEN, CDR2 SYDVKM. CDR3 length: 14 residues. The CDR3 loop reads CASGLLASSYEQYF. CDR3 sequence (DNA): TGTGCCAGCGGTCTACTAGCGTCCTCCTACGAGCAGTACTTC.

The chain joins TRBV5-8 to TRBJ2-2, with a possible D match to TRBD2 (6 bases). V lost 4 bases, J lost 7 bases, and 11 bases lay in between. The CDR3 has 13 amino acids. CDR1 is SGHTS and CDR2 is YDEGEE in the germline V gene. The CDR3 coding sequence is TGTGCCAGCAGCACGGGACTTTTCGGGGAGCTGTTTTTT. It codes for CASSTGLFGELFF.

J is TRBJ2-3 and V is TRBV19; D ambiguous. Germline V gene lookup returns CDR1 LNHDA and CDR2 SQIVND (reference sequence). There are 16 residues in the CDR3. The germline V and J ends were trimmed by 3 bases and 0 bases, with 13 bases remaining between them. CDR3 nucleotide sequence: TGTGCCAGTAGTATGATAACACGTGGTAGCACAGATACGCAGTATTTT. Its protein is CASSMITRGSTDTQYF.

This sequence joins TRBV5-1 and TRBJ2-3; no definite D call. Germline assignment: CDR1 SGHRS and CDR2 YFSETQ. The V end was cut by 4 bases, the J end by 2 bases, with 14 bases between. This CDR3 comprises 15 residues. The CDR3 DNA sequence: TGCGCCAGCAGCCGCACAGTATCCCCCACAGATACGCAGTATTTT. This encodes CASSRTVSPTDTQYF.

J is TRBJ1-3 and V is TRBV11-2; no clear D. Deletions cut 1 base from V and 4 bases from J, with 8 bases between. The V gene's germline CDR1 is SGHAT and CDR2 FQNNGV. This CDR3 is 14 amino acids long. Written as DNA, the CDR3 is TGTGCCAGCAGCTTAGGTGGAGGAGGAAACACCATATATTTT. Encoded protein: CASSLGGGGNTIYF.

The chain has TRBV6-5 and TRBJ2-1; the D is unclear. The CDR3 has 13 amino acids. With 0 bases removed from V and 7 bases from J, the gap between germline ends came to 7 bases. Germline V gene sequence: CDR1 MNHEY, CDR2 SVGAGI. Here the CDR3 reads CASSYSPRNEQFF. The CDR3 DNA sequence: TGTGCCAGCAGTTACTCTCCTAGAAATGAGCAGTTCTTC.

The chain carries TRBV6-1 and TRBJ2-1; 10 bases agree with TRBD2. This CDR3 has 14 residues. Trimming removed 4 bases from V and 4 bases from J; junction bases left unmatched: 1. The germline gives CDR1 MNHNS, CDR2 SASEGT. Here the CDR3 DNA reads TGTGCCAGCAGTGGACTAGCGGGTTACAATGAGCAGTTCTTC. This sequence encodes CASSGLAGYNEQFF.

This chain connects TRBV5-1 to TRBJ2-5, with 7 bases fitting TRBD2. V shed 4 bases and J 5 bases; nucleotides not matched to a gene: 8. This CDR3 has 14 residues. The germline V gene encodes CDR1 SGHRS and CDR2 YFSETQ. In nucleotides, the CDR3 is TGCGCCAGCAGCGGCGGACTAGTATTGGAGACCCAGTACTTC. Translated: CASSGGLVLETQYF.

The rearrangement joins TRBV7-9 to TRBJ2-3, with 9 nucleotides matching TRBD2. The CDR3 spans 16 residues. Germline V gene lookup returns CDR1 SEHNR and CDR2 FQNEAQ (reference sequence). The junction had 5 bases not matched to a gene; V was cut back by 2 bases and J by 2 bases. The CDR3 DNA follows: TGTGCCAGCAGCTTATTTAGCGGGGGATTCACAGATACGCAGTATTTT. Translating gives CASSLFSGGFTDTQYF.

The V call is TRBV5-4, the J call TRBJ2-1; TRBD2 agrees at 12 bases. V trimming: 5 bases; J trimming: 8 bases; junction bases outside the gene matches: 8. CDR1 is SGHNT, CDR2 YYREEE, per germline (reference sequence). The CDR3 sequence is 15 residues long. Here the CDR3 reads CASRTRLAGVDEQFF. The CDR3 region has the DNA TGTGCCAGCAGAACCCGACTAGCGGGAGTTGATGAGCAGTTCTTC.

The chain links TRBV6-1 to TRBJ2-7; possible D gene TRBD1, 6 bases. Trimming left V 4 bases short and J 3 bases short, with 16 bases between. This CDR3 has 15 amino acids. Germline V gene lookup returns CDR1 MNHNS and CDR2 SASEGT. DNA for the CDR3: TGTGCCAGCAGTGTGGCCTCGGGACAACACTACGAGCAGTACTTC. Protein product: CASSVASGQHYEQYF.

The chain is built from TRBV19 and TRBJ2-1, with 9 nucleotides matching TRBD2. The CDR3 runs to 14 residues. Trimming took 4 bases from V and 8 from J; bases not matched to a gene: 6. Germline assignment: CDR1 LNHDA and CDR2 SQIVND (reference sequence). The CDR3 loop reads CASSSGREVDEQFF. The DNA of the CDR3 is TGTGCCAGTAGTAGCGGGAGGGAGGTAGATGAGCAGTTCTTC.

Written as DNA, the CDR3 is TGCGCCAGCAGCCAAGAGAACAGGGACACCGGGGAGCTGTTTTTT. Its protein is CASSQENRDTGELFF. The chain uses TRBV4-1 and TRBJ2-2; a possible D gene is TRBD1 (6 bases). Germline-derived CDR1 and CDR2 are MGHRA and YSYEKL. The CDR3 is 15 residues long. V was shortened by 0 bases and J by 3 bases, with 8 bases between the two germline ends.

The CDR3 is CASSPPGQGSYEQYF. The DNA for the CDR3 is TGTGCCAGCTCACCACCGGGACAGGGGAGCTACGAGCAGTACTTC. The chain couples TRBV18 to TRBJ2-7; TRBD1 aligns across 10 bases. V lost 0 bases and J lost 3; bases outside the gene matches: 2. The germline gives CDR1 KGHSH, CDR2 LQKENI. CDR3 size: 15 residues.

The chain couples TRBV19 to TRBJ1-5; D might be TRBD1 (5 bases). This CDR3 comprises 15 residues. Between the trimmed V and J ends, which lost 6 bases and 1 base, there was a span of 13 bases. Germline CDR1 reads LNHDA; CDR2 reads SQIVND (reference sequence). DNA of the CDR3: TGTGCCAGTAGAAGGGGAACAACGAGCAATCAGCCCCAGCATTTT. This gives the protein CASRRGTTSNQPQHF.

For the CDR3, the DNA is TGCGCCAGCAGCCCCAGGGCGGGGTCCTCCTACAATGAGCAGTTCTTC. Protein product: CASSPRAGSSYNEQFF. V is TRBV5-1 and J is TRBJ2-1; D might be TRBD2 (6 bases). Germline V gives CDR1 SGHRS, CDR2 YFSETQ. This CDR3 has 16 residues. The V end lost 4 bases, the J end lost 0 bases, and 14 bases lay between the germline ends.

V usage is TRBV28 and J usage is TRBJ1-1; D may be TRBD1 (5 bases). V was cut by 2 bases and J by 8 bases, with 9 bases left in between. This CDR3 has 12 amino acids. CDR1 is MDHEN, CDR2 SYDVKM, per germline. The CDR3 protein is CASSLDRQEAFF. The DNA of the CDR3 is TGTGCCAGCAGTTTAGACAGACAAGAAGCTTTCTTT.

J is TRBJ2-7 and V is TRBV5-6; possibly TRBD2 for D (7 bases). The CDR3 totals 16 residues. V gave up 3 bases and J gave up 1 base, with 17 bases separating them. Germline V lookup: CDR1 SGHDT, CDR2 YYEEEE. The CDR3 loop reads CASSWGGPRGSYEQYF. As DNA, the CDR3 is TGTGCCAGCAGCTGGGGGGGCCCGCGGGGGTCCTACGAGCAGTACTTC.

CDR3 residues: CASSVGTSGGHEQYF. The CDR3 bases are TGTGCCAGCAGCGTAGGTACTAGCGGGGGACACGAGCAGTACTTC. This chain links TRBV9 with TRBJ2-7; 11 bases line up with TRBD2. The CDR3 consists of 15 residues. V trimming: 0 bases; J trimming: 5 bases; junction bases outside the gene matches: 4. The V gene's germline CDR1 is SGDLS and CDR2 YYNGEE.